This T cell receptor beta chain was observed in a study of T cell responses to AZD1222 COVID-19 vaccine. The CDR3 extends over 14 amino acids. The V end was cut by 2 bases, the J end by 1 base, with 9 bases between. Germline V lookup: CDR1 SGHNT, CDR2 YYREEE (reference sequence). General study findings and limits: Only six or seven AZD1222 recipients were seropositive at baseline.

Clones were sequenced by immunoSEQ multiplex PCR, and TCRdb holds only the in-frame ones, with some missing. The table shows 100,000 to 150,000 clones, with around 85% occurring only once. This clone was detected only a few times. Its antigen is not known. This TCR came from an adult in good health. Source: peripheral blood, taken on day 0 of AZD1222 vaccination. J is TRBJ1-1 and V is TRBV5-4; D not certain. The CDR3 loop reads CASSLMGPNTEAFF. CDR3 nucleotides: TGTGCCAGCAGCTTAATGGGTCCGAACACTGAAGCTTTCTTT. The full variable domain, rest sourced from reference TRBV5-4 and TRBJ1-1, is ETGVTQSPTHLIKTRGQQVTLRCSSQSGHNTVSWYQQALGQGPQFIFQYYREEENGRGNFPPRFSGLQFPNYSSELNVNALELDDSALYLCASSLMGPNTEAFFGQGTRLTVV.